The T cell receptor beta chain described here comes from a study of shared clonotypes between healthy human individuals. Whole-study context: For every donor, three CD4 naive, three CD4 memory, two CD8 naive and one CD8 memory plates were used. Findings of the study overall: Relative to memory subsets, naive subsets generally showed larger estimated richness.

Replicate PCRs from sorted subsets contained around 200 ng DNA, which is 30,000 to 35,000 T cell genomes. Method: immunoSEQ multiplex PCR; TCRdb's copy keeps in-frame clones and lacks some. This table holds hundreds of thousands of clones, roughly 97% found once. With respect to this clone: Its antigen is still unknown.

Germline V CDR1 and CDR2: MDHEN, SYDVKM. The length of the CDR3 is 14 residues. V lost 5 bases and J lost 10; bases outside the gene matches: 8. The TCR sequence derives from a woman aged 25 to 39 in good health. The chain is built from TRBV28 and TRBJ1-6; 7 bases align to TRBD1. Sequencing was carried out using naive CD4+ T cells sorted from blood. Subset denoted: CD45RA+ positively selected. The CDR3 is CASSPDRALSPLHF. CDR3 DNA: TGTGCCAGCAGTCCCGACAGGGCGCTCTCACCCCTCCACTTT. Variable domain in full (rest from reference TRBV28 and TRBJ1-6): DVKVTQSSRYLVKRTGEKVFLECVQDMDHENMFWYRQDPGLGLRLIYFSYDVKMKEKGDIPEGYSVSREKKERFSLILESASTNQTSMYLCASSPDRALSPLHFGNGTRLTVT.